What follows are 23 T cell receptor beta chains derived from one specimen sequenced in a study of T cells in Graves' hyperthyroidism and ophthalmopathy. The investigators amplified TCR beta CDR3 regions from RNA transcripts. The HTBI primer set drove a first-round RT-PCR of the TCR CDR3. One entry per CDR3 protein, called by TCRdb with MiXCR from the multiplex PCR reads. The data contain just under 750,000 distinct CDR3 sequences, about 35% of them singletons. Sequencing was performed on blood. These receptors originate from a woman in her thirties or forties with Graves' hyperthyroidism.

The chain couples TRBV7-3 to TRBJ2-7, with D perhaps matching TRBD1 or TRBD2 (5 bases each). The DNA matches TRBJ2-1 better at its end, which makes the J call doubtful. The CDR3 sequence is 14 residues long. From germline, CDR1 is SGHTA and CDR2 FQGTGA. Here the CDR3 reads CASSKPGTGNEQFF. The DNA of the CDR3 is TGTGCCAGCAGCAAACCCGGGACGGGCAATGAGCAGTTCTTC.

This clonotype has at least ten counts. The chain employs TRBV9 and TRBJ2-7, with a tentative D call TRBD2 (5 bases). The V gene's germline CDR1 is SGDLS and CDR2 YYNGEE. CDR3 length: 14 amino acids. With 4 bases removed from V and 2 bases from J, the gap between germline ends came to 13 bases. Written as DNA, the CDR3 is TGTGCCAGCAGCTCCCGGACTCAAGCCTACGAGCAGTACTTC. Translation: CASSSRTQAYEQYF. The full variable domain, in which reference TRBV9 and TRBJ2-7 provide the parts outside the CDR3, is DSGVTQTPKHLITATGQRVTLRCSPRSGDLSVYWYQQSLDQGLQFLIQYYNGEERAKGNILERFSAQQFPDLHSELNLSSLELGDSALYFCASSSRTQAYEQYFGPGTRLTVT.

Notes on this clonotype: This may be a read error, as it is one base from a much larger clone. The chain uses TRBV2 and TRBJ1-5; D call uncertain. CDR1 SNHLY and CDR2 FYNNEI come from the germline V gene. The CDR3 consists of 15 residues. The CDR3 loop reads CDSNRRRFLDQPQHF. The CDR3 bases are TGTGACAGCAACCGAAGGCGCTTTCTTGATCAGCCCCAGCATTTT.

In its sample, this clonotype was seen a few times. The genes are TRBV6-5 and TRBJ1-1; D gene uncertain. V was cut by 0 bases and J by 4 bases, with 12 bases left in between. This CDR3 is 15 amino acids long. CDR1 MNHEY and CDR2 SVGAGI come from the germline V gene. CDR3 residues: CASSYSSLSGTEAFF. The CDR3 DNA reads as TGTGCCAGCAGTTACTCTAGTCTATCGGGCACTGAAGCTTTCTTT.

This clonotype was detected only a few times. V is TRBV11-1 and J is TRBJ1-1, with 7 bases matching TRBD1. Germline V gene lookup returns CDR1 SGHAT and CDR2 FQDESV (reference sequence). CDR3 size: 15 residues. Trimming at V came to 2 bases and at J to 0 bases, leaving 3 bases not matched to a gene. CDR3 in DNA: TGTGCCAGCAGCTTAAGACAGGGCATGAACACTGAAGCTTTCTTT. Residues: CASSLRQGMNTEAFF.

A few counts support this clonotype. CDR3 DNA: TGCAGTGCTAGATGGTCGGGGGGTGAGCAGTTCTTC. Encoded protein: CSARWSGGEQFF. This chain joins TRBV20-1 and TRBJ2-1; 7 bases align to TRBD2. The length of the CDR3 is 12 residues. CDR1 DFQATT and CDR2 SNEGSKA come from the germline V gene (reference sequence). Trimming removed 2 bases from V and 9 bases from J; junction bases left unmatched: 4.

The sample holds a few counts of this clonotype. A single base separates this from a much larger clone, so it may be a read error. The V gene is TRBV20-1, the J gene TRBJ1-1; no reliable D call. The V end was cut by 0 bases, the J end by 3 bases, with 5 bases between. The CDR3 length is 12 residues. Germline-derived CDR1 and CDR2 are DFQATT and SNEGSKA (reference sequence). The CDR3 DNA is TGCAGTGCTAGAGATCCGGACACTGAAGCTTTCTTT. It is translated as CSARDPDTEAFF.

J is TRBJ2-7 and V is TRBV7-9; 7 bases are shared with TRBD2. Looked up from germline, CDR1 is SEHNR and CDR2 is FQNEAQ (reference sequence). This CDR3 is built from 15 residues. The trim removed 5 bases at V and 7 bases at J, leaving 14 bases unmatched. The CDR3 sequence: CASSSLLGGYNEQYF. The DNA for the CDR3 is TGTGCCAGCAGCAGTCTGCTCGGGGGGTACAATGAGCAGTACTTC.

The V and J genes are TRBV29-1 and TRBJ2-3; 7 bases agree with TRBD2. Trimming cost V 4 bases and J 4 bases; bases outside gene matches: 11. Germline assignment: CDR1 SQVTM and CDR2 ANQGSEA. CDR3 length equals 15 residues. The CDR3 bases are TGCAGCGTTGCGAAGGGGCGGGAGTTTGCAGATACGCAGTATTTT. Translation: CSVAKGREFADTQYF.

This clonotype was recorded a few times. The chain couples TRBV11-2 to TRBJ2-7; a weak D match, TRBD2 (6 bases). V was clipped by 4 bases and J by 1 base, with 11 bases between them. Germline V gene data show CDR1 as SGHAT and CDR2 as FQNNGV. This CDR3 is built from 14 residues. CDR3 residues: CASSSGTPSYEQYF. The CDR3 DNA sequence: TGTGCCAGCAGCTCCGGGACTCCTTCCTACGAGCAGTACTTC.

Regarding this clonotype: This could be a read error, since a much larger clone is one nucleotide away. This chain uses TRBV5-4 with TRBJ1-4, with TRBD1 as a possible D gene (6 bases). The length of the CDR3 is 16 residues. Trimming shortened V by 4 bases and J by 5 bases, and 18 bases separated the two germline ends. The germline V gene encodes CDR1 SGHNT and CDR2 YYREEE (reference sequence). CDR3 coding DNA: TGTGCCAGCAGCACAACCCCAGGGGTTAAGAATGAAAAACTGTTTTTT. It is translated as CASSTTPGVKNEKLFF. The full variable domain, its missing parts supplied by reference TRBV5-4 and TRBJ1-4, is ETGVTQSPTHLIKTRGQQVTLRCSSQSGHNTVSWYQQALGQGPQFIFQYYREEENGRGNFPPRFSGLQFPNYSSELNVNALELDDSALYLCASSTTPGVKNEKLFFGSGTQLSVL.

The chain combines TRBV6-5 with TRBJ1-2; D perhaps matches TRBD1 (5 bases). V was clipped by 2 bases and J by 9 bases, with 13 bases between them. Germline V lookup: CDR1 MNHEY, CDR2 SVGAGI. This CDR3 spans 13 amino acids. The CDR3 here is CASSYGPGRSYTF. The CDR3 coding sequence is TGTGCCAGCAGTTACGGACCGGGACGGAGCTACACCTTC.

In regard to this clonotype: Germline is not matched at one junction end, which may reflect a read error. The rearrangement links TRBV11-2 to TRBJ1-1; D perhaps matches TRBD1 (5 bases). The CDR3 runs to 13 residues. The germline V gene has CDR1 SGHAT and CDR2 FQNNGV. CDR3 sequence (DNA): TGTGTCAGCAGCTTTACGGGGGGCACTGAAGCTTTCTTT. Its protein is CVSSFTGGTEAFF.

This clonotype showed up many times. This chain connects TRBV6-6 to TRBJ2-6; 8 bases match TRBD2. The CDR3 spans 17 residues. The germline V gene has CDR1 MNHNY and CDR2 SVGAGI (reference sequence). Germline trimming cut 2 bases from V and 1 base from J; bases unmatched to any gene: 4. The CDR3 reads CASSYPGGPSGANVLTF. The CDR3 bases are TGTGCCAGCAGTTACCCGGGAGGGCCTTCTGGGGCCAACGTCCTGACTTTC.

This chain links TRBV28 with TRBJ1-2; no reliable D call. The CDR3 loop spans 16 amino acids. Germline assignment: CDR1 MDHEN and CDR2 SYDVKM. V gave up 6 bases and J gave up 6 bases, with 23 bases separating them. The CDR3: CASSDYIGGMTHGYTF. The CDR3 coding sequence is TGTGCCAGCAGCGATTACATAGGAGGGATGACCCATGGCTACACCTTC.

The chain combines TRBV20-1 with TRBJ2-2, with 8 positions matching TRBD2. The junction had 6 bases not matched to a gene; V was cut back by 6 bases and J by 0 bases. From germline, CDR1 is DFQATT and CDR2 SNEGSKA (reference sequence). The CDR3 has 15 residues. CDR3 amino acids: CSATRAGANTGELFF. The DNA for the CDR3 is TGCAGTGCCACCCGAGCGGGAGCGAACACCGGGGAGCTGTTTTTT.

There are a few counts of this clonotype. The chain combines TRBV5-1 with TRBJ2-2, with a weak D call TRBD1 (6 bases). This CDR3 region has 15 residues. The V and J ends lost 6 bases and 0 bases respectively, with 12 bases between them. Germline V CDR1 and CDR2: SGHRS, YFSETQ. The DNA of the CDR3 is TGCGCCAGCACCGAGGGGGTTTCGAACACCGGGGAGCTGTTTTTT. Residues: CASTEGVSNTGELFF.

This chain connects TRBV2 to TRBJ1-2, with D possibly being TRBD1 (5 bases). The V gene's germline CDR1 is SNHLY and CDR2 FYNNEI. CDR3 size: 14 residues. With 8 bases removed from V and 9 bases from J, the gap between germline ends came to 22 bases. The CDR3 here is CASCGETRGNSYTF. The CDR3 region has the DNA TGTGCCAGCTGCGGGGAAACGCGGGGCAATAGCTACACCTTC.

This chain links TRBV5-8 with TRBJ1-2, with 8 bases fitting TRBD1. CDR1 is SGHTS, CDR2 YDEGEE, per germline. This CDR3 spans 15 amino acids. After removal of 0 bases from V and 4 bases from J, the junction contained 5 bases not matched to a gene. Here the CDR3 DNA reads TGTGCCAGCAGCTTGGACCCGACAGGGGCCTATGGCTACACCTTC. Translating it yields CASSLDPTGAYGYTF.

The sample holds many counts of this clonotype. The J gene is TRBJ1-2, the V gene TRBV2; D gene unclear. V lost 9 bases and J 7 bases, leaving 15 bases between the germline ends. This CDR3 comprises 12 residues. Germline loops: CDR1 SNHLY, CDR2 FYNNEI. The CDR3 loop is CARKTTIFGYTF. The CDR3 nucleotides read TGTGCCAGGAAGACTACAATCTTTGGCTACACCTTC.

The chain uses TRBV6-9 and TRBJ1-3; 7 bases line up with TRBD1. There are 16 residues in the CDR3. Germline values: CDR1 MNHGY, CDR2 SVAAGI. Unmatched junction bases numbered 3, after V lost 1 base and J lost 0 bases. CDR3 in DNA: TGTGCCAGCAGTTATTACCACAGGGGCTCTGGAAACACCATATATTTT. Its translation is CASSYYHRGSGNTIYF.

This clonotype was seen more than once but under ten times. The gene calls are TRBV7-2 and TRBJ1-3, with D possibly TRBD1 on 6 matching bases. The V end was cut by 5 bases, the J end by 0 bases, with 14 bases between. Germline V gene sequence: CDR1 SGHTA, CDR2 FQGNSA. The CDR3 length is 16 residues. CDR3 DNA sequence: TGTGCCAGCAGCCGCGGACAGTGGAGCTCTGGAAACACCATATATTTT. Protein: CASSRGQWSSGNTIYF. Using reference TRBV7-2 and TRBJ1-3 for the parts outside the CDR3, the full variable domain is GAGVSQSPSNKVTEKGKDVELRCDPISGHTALYWYRQSLGQGLEFLIYFQGNSAPDKSGLPSDRFSAERTGGSVSTLTIQRTQQEDSAVYLCASSRGQWSSGNTIYFGEGSWLTVV.

V usage is TRBV6-1 and J usage is TRBJ2-2; TRBD2 agrees at 10 bases. V shed 8 bases and J 0 bases; nucleotides not matched to a gene: 6. This CDR3 is built from 16 residues. The V gene's germline CDR1 is MNHNS and CDR2 SASEGT. CDR3 coding DNA: TGTGCCAGCCGACTAGCGGGTCTAGCGAACACCGGGGAGCTGTTTTTT. Translating it yields CASRLAGLANTGELFF.